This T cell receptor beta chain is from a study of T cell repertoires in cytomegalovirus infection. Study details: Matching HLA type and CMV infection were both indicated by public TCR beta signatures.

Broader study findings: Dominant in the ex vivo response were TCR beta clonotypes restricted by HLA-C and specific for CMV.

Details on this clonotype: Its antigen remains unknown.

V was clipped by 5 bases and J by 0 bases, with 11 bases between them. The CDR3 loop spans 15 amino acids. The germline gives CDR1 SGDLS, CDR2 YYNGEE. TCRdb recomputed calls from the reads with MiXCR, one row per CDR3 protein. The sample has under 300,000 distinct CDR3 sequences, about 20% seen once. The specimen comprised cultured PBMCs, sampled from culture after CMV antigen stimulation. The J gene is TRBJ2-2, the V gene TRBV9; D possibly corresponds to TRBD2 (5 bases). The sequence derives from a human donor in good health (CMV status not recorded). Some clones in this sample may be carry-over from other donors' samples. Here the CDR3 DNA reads TGTGCCAGCAGGTTCAGCGGTGCGAACACCGGGGAGCTGTTTTTT. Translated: CASRFSGANTGELFF.